This T cell receptor (beta chain) was captured in a study of shared clonotypes between healthy human individuals. The data were produced by immunoSEQ multiplex PCR, yet TCRdb's version contains in-frame clones alone and is incomplete. The sample yields hundreds of thousands of clones, 90% to 97% seen once. This CDR3 contains 12 residues. Trimming removed 0 bases from V and 4 bases from J, with 4 bases in between. Germline V lookup: CDR1 SGDLS, CDR2 YYNGEE. CD45RO-negative, CCR7-selected cells formed the naive CD8 fraction, which excluded terminally differentiated effector memory CD45RA+ cells. Concerning this clone itself: Different DNA sequences within this sample yield the same CDR3.

This sequence was found in a man younger than 40 in good health. The chain uses TRBV9 and TRBJ1-1, with no clear D. The sequencing sample was made of naive CD8+ T cells sorted from blood. CDR3 region: CASSVEGTEAFF. In DNA form, the CDR3 reads TGTGCCAGCAGCGTAGAGGGCACTGAAGCTTTCTTT.